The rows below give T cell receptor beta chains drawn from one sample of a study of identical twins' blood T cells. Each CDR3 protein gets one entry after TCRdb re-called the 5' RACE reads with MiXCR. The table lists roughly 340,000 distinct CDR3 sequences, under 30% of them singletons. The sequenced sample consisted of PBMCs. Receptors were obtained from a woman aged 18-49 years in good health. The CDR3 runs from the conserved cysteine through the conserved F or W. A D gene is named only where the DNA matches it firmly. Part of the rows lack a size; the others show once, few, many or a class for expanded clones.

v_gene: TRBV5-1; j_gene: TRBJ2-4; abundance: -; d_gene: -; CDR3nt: TGCGCCAGCTGGGGTGGGTCATCCGGAAACATTCAGTACTTC; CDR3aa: CASWGGSSGNIQYF
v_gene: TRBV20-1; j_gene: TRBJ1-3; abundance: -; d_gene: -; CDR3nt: TGCAGTGTTTCCGACGGGGGCAGAAACACCATATATTTT; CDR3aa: CSVSDGGRNTIYF
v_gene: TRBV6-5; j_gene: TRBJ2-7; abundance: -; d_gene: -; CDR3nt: TGTGCCAGCGGGCGTGGAGAGCAGTACTTC; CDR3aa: CASGRGEQYF
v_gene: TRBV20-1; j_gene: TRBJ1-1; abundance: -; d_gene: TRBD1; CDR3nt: TGCAGTGCCGACAGGGGGCTCGGAAACACTGAAGCTTTCTTT; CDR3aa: CSADRGLGNTEAFF
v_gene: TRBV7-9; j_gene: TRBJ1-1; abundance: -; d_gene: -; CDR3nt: TGTGCCGGTGGGACGACGGGCACTGAAGCTTTCTTT; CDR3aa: CAGGTTGTEAFF
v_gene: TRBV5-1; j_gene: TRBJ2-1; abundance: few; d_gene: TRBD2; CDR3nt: TGCGCCAGCAGCCCGCTAGCGGGAGGGCATTCCTTCGATGAGCAGTTCTTC; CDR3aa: CASSPLAGGHSFDEQFF
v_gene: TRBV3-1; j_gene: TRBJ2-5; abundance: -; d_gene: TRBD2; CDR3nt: TGTGCCAGCAGCCCCAGACTAGCGACGTACCAAGAGACCCAGTACTTC; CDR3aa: CASSPRLATYQETQYF
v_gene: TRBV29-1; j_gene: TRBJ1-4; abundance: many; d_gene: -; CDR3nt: TGCAGCGTTGATGACAGGAGGGGTGAAAAACTGTTTTTT; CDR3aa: CSVDDRRGEKLFF
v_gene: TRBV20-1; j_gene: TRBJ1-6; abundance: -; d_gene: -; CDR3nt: TGCAGTGCTAGAGAGGGGGCAAATTCACCCCTCCACTTT; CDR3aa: CSAREGANSPLHF
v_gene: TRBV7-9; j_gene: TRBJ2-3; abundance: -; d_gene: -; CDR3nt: TGTGCCAGCAGCTCCCATAGCCGACTTAGCACAGATACGCAGTATTTT; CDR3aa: CASSSHSRLSTDTQYF
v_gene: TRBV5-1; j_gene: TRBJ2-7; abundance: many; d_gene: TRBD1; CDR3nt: TGCGCCAGCAGCTTGGGAGACAGGGGTTACGAGCAGTACTTC; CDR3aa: CASSLGDRGYEQYF
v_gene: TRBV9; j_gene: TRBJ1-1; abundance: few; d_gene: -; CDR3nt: TGTGCCAGCAGCGTAGAAGGACCCATGAGCACTGAAGCTTTCTTT; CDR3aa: CASSVEGPMSTEAFF
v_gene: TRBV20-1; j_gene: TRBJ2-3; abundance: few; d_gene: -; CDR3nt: TGCAGTTCCCGAGGGGGTAGTCTAGATACGCAGTATTTT; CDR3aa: CSSRGGSLDTQYF
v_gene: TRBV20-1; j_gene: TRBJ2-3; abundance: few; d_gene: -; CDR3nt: TGCAGTGCTAGGGAGACAGTCGCAGATACGCAGTATTTT; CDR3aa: CSARETVADTQYF
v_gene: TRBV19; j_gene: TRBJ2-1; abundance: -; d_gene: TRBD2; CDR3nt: TGTGCCAGTACTCGTACCGGGACTAGCCGTAATGAGCAGTTCTTC; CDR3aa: CASTRTGTSRNEQFF